This entry describes one TCR beta chain. The sample is drawn from a study of blood T cell repertoires in COVID-19. Under the authors' procedure: Reference gene primer amplification gave estimated nucleated cell counts. Generated by immunoSEQ multiplex PCR, the TCRdb table keeps only in-frame clones and is missing some. The V and J calls and clone size were taken over from that table, and D and trimming were inferred from the DNA. The profile shows 290,000 or so clones, roughly nine tenths of them singletons. Participants were aged roughly 18 to 90 years, lived in 24 US areas, and enrolled virtually. Participants reported their clinical history, and cohort assignment relied on those reports. The clonotype comes from a woman between 18 and 29 years old who had recovered from COVID-19. Input material: PBMCs or T cells enriched from blood (not recorded which).

CDR3 amino acids: CAFRTSGYYNEQFF. Written as DNA, the CDR3 is TGTGCCTTCCGGACTAGCGGCTACTACAATGAGCAGTTCTTC. The rearrangement links TRBV30 to TRBJ2-1, with 10 bases identical to TRBD2. Germline-derived CDR1 and CDR2 are GTSNPN and SVGIG (reference sequence). The CDR3 contains 14 residues. V was clipped by 7 bases and J by 3 bases; unmatched bases: 6.